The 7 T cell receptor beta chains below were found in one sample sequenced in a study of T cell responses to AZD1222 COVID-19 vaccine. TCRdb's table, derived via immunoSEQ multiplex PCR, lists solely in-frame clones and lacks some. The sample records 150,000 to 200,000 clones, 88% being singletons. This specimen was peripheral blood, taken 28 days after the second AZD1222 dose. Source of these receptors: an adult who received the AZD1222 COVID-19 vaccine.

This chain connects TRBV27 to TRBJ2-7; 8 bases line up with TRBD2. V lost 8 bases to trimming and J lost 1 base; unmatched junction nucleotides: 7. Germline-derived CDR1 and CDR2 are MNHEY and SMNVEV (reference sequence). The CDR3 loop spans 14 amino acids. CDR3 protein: CASSRSGSSYEQYF. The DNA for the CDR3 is TGTGCCAGCTCCCGGAGCGGGAGTTCCTACGAGCAGTACTTC.

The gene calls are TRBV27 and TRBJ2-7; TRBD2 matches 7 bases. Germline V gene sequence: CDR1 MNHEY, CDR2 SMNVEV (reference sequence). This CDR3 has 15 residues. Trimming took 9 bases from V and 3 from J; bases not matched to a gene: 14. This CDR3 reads CASATSRTLIYEQYF. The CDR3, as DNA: TGTGCCAGTGCGACTAGCAGAACCCTTATCTACGAGCAGTACTTC.

The CDR3 bases are TGTGCCAGCAGCCCCGTGGTAGCTGGTGAGCAGTTCTTC. It encodes CASSPVVAGEQFF. The V and J genes are TRBV11-2 and TRBJ2-1, with D unresolved. V lost 5 bases and J 9 bases, leaving 14 bases between the germline ends. CDR1 is SGHAT and CDR2 is FQNNGV in the germline V gene. The CDR3 extends over 13 amino acids.

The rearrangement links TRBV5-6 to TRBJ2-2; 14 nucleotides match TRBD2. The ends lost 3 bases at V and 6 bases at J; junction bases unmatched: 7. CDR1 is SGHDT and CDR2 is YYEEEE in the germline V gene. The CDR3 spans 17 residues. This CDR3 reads CASSSGTSGSWAGELFF. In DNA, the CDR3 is TGTGCCAGCAGCTCGGGGACTAGCGGGAGTTGGGCCGGGGAGCTGTTTTTT. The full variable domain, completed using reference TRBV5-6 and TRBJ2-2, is DAGVTQSPTHLIKTRGQQVTLRCSPKSGHDTVSWYQQALGQGPQFIFQYYEEEERQRGNFPDRFSGHQFPNYSSELNVNALLLGDSALYLCASSSGTSGSWAGELFFGEGSRLTVL.

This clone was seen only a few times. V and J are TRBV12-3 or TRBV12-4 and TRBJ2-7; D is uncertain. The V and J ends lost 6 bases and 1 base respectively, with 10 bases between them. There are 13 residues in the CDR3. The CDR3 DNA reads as TGTGCCAGCAGCCCGTTTCTGTCCTACGAGCAGTACTTC. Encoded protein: CASSPFLSYEQYF.

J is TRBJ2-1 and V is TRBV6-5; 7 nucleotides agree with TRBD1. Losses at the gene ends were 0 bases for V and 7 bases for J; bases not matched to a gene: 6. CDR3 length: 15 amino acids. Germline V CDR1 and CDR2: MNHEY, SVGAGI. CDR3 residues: CASSYSGRGRNEQFF. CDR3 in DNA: TGTGCCAGCAGTTACTCAGGAAGGGGGCGGAATGAGCAGTTCTTC.

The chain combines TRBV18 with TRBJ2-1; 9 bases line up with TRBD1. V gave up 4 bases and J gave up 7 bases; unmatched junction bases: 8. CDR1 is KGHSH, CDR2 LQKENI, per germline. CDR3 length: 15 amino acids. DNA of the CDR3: TGTGCCAGCTCACGGGCCGGGACAGGGAATAATGAGCAGTTCTTC. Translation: CASSRAGTGNNEQFF. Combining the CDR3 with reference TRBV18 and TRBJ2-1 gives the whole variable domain NAGVMQNPRHLVRRRGQEARLRCSPMKGHSHVYWYRQLPEEGLKFMVYLQKENIIDESGMPKERFSAEFPKEGPSILRIQQVVRGDSAAYFCASSRAGTGNNEQFFGPGTRLTVL.